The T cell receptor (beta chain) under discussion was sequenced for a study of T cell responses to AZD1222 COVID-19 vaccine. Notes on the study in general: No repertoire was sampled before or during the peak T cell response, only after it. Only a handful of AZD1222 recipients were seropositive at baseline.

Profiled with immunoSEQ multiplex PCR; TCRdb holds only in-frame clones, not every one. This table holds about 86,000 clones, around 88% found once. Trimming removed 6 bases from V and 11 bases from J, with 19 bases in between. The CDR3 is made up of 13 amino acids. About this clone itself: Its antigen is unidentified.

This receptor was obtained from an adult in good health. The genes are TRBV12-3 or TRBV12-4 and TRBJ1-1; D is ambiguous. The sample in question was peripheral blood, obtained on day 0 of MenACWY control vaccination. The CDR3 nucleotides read TGTGCCAGCAGCCGGCTTAACAGCCCGGTGGCTTTCTTT. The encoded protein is CASSRLNSPVAFF.